These T cell receptor beta chains were read from a single sample in a study of T cell changes during pregnancy in multiple sclerosis. Clones were read by immunoSEQ multiplex PCR, and TCRdb kept only the in-frame ones, dropping some. The table lists about 39,000 clones, about nine tenths of them singletons. The sample in question was CD4+ T cells from peripheral blood mononuclear cells, obtained in the first trimester of pregnancy. These receptors all come from a female donor in good health, enrolled as a control in a pregnancy study. CDR3s include the opening cysteine and the closing phenylalanine or tryptophan. Fields, in order: V gene, D gene, clone size, J gene, CDR3 DNA, CDR3 protein. The D gene is left open where the match is weak. Expanded clones are given a class, and other clones once, few, many or no size at all.

V gene: TRBV7-3; D gene: .; clone size: once; J gene: TRBJ1-1; CDR3 DNA: TGTGCCAGCAGCCCCCCCGGGAACACTGAAGCTTTCTTT; CDR3 protein: CASSPPGNTEAFF
V gene: TRBV7-2; D gene: .; clone size: .; J gene: TRBJ2-2; CDR3 DNA: TGTGCCAGCACCTCGGGGAAATCTACCGGGGAGCTGTTTTTT; CDR3 protein: CASTSGKSTGELFF
V gene: TRBV11-2; D gene: TRBD2; clone size: .; J gene: TRBJ2-5; CDR3 DNA: TGTGCCAGCAGCCACGGGGCTAGCGGGGCACAAGAGACCCAGTACTTC; CDR3 protein: CASSHGASGAQETQYF
V gene: TRBV2; D gene: .; clone size: .; J gene: TRBJ1-1; CDR3 DNA: TGTGCCAGCAGTCGACAGGTTCCAAACACTGAAGCTTTCTTT; CDR3 protein: CASSRQVPNTEAFF
V gene: TRBV7-2; D gene: .; clone size: .; J gene: TRBJ2-6; CDR3 DNA: TGTGCCAGCAGCCGACAAAGTTCTGGGGCCAACGTCCTGACTTTC; CDR3 protein: CASSRQSSGANVLTF
V gene: TRBV28; D gene: TRBD1; clone size: .; J gene: TRBJ1-2; CDR3 DNA: TGTGCCAGCAGTTTATTAACATTCAGGGGTGGGGCTGGGACAGGTCCCGTAGGCTACACCTTC; CDR3 protein: CASSLLTFRGGAGTGPVGYTF
V gene: TRBV28; D gene: .; clone size: .; J gene: TRBJ1-2; CDR3 DNA: TGTGCCAGCAGGGCGGGCAGGGGCGCCTATGGCTACACCTTC; CDR3 protein: CASRAGRGAYGYTF
V gene: TRBV11-3; D gene: TRBD2; clone size: .; J gene: TRBJ2-5; CDR3 DNA: TGTGCCAGCAGCCCTACAGCGGGGACGGAGACCCAGTACTTC; CDR3 protein: CASSPTAGTETQYF
V gene: TRBV2; D gene: .; clone size: .; J gene: TRBJ2-5; CDR3 DNA: TGTGCCAGCAGGGAAACCGGGACTCCCGGGGAGACCCAGTACTTC; CDR3 protein: CASRETGTPGETQYF
V gene: TRBV4-3; D gene: TRBD1; clone size: .; J gene: TRBJ1-1; CDR3 DNA: TGCGCCAGCAGCCAAGCATTTCAGGGGGGCACTGAAGCTTTCTTT; CDR3 protein: CASSQAFQGGTEAFF
V gene: TRBV25-1; D gene: .; clone size: .; J gene: TRBJ1-2; CDR3 DNA: TGTGCCAGCAGTTGGGGGGGGGCCTATGGCTACACCTTC; CDR3 protein: CASSWGGAYGYTF
V gene: TRBV14; D gene: TRBD1; clone size: .; J gene: TRBJ1-6; CDR3 DNA: TGTGCCAGCAGTCGACCGACAGGGCCCCTCCACTTT; CDR3 protein: CASSRPTGPLHF
V gene: TRBV19; D gene: .; clone size: .; J gene: TRBJ2-3; CDR3 DNA: TGTGCCAGTAGTCTGAGGGTCCCCACAGATACGCAGTATTTT; CDR3 protein: CASSLRVPTDTQYF
V gene: TRBV11-1; D gene: .; clone size: .; J gene: TRBJ2-7; CDR3 DNA: TGTGCCAGCAGCTTCCCCTCGACTGCCTCCTACGAGCAGTACTTC; CDR3 protein: CASSFPSTASYEQYF
V gene: TRBV4-2; D gene: TRBD1; clone size: .; J gene: TRBJ2-7; CDR3 DNA: TGTGCCAGCAGCTCGCCCACCGGGACAGGGGCCTACGAGCAGTACTTC; CDR3 protein: CASSSPTGTGAYEQYF
V gene: TRBV20-1; D gene: .; clone size: .; J gene: TRBJ2-3; CDR3 DNA: TGCAGTGCTAGAAACACGTATTTT; CDR3 protein: CSARNTYF
V gene: TRBV19; D gene: TRBD1; clone size: .; J gene: TRBJ1-5; CDR3 DNA: TGTGCCAGTAGTGTGACAGGGGTTCCGGGTAGCAATCAGCCCCAGCATTTT; CDR3 protein: CASSVTGVPGSNQPQHF
V gene: TRBV5-4; D gene: TRBD2; clone size: .; J gene: TRBJ2-5; CDR3 DNA: TGTGCCAGCAGCTTGGGATGGACTAGCGGGGGAGAGACCCAGTACTTC; CDR3 protein: CASSLGWTSGGETQYF
V gene: TRBV2; D gene: TRBD2; clone size: .; J gene: TRBJ2-5; CDR3 DNA: TGTGCCAGCAGGGCTAGCGGGGGTGACCAAGAGACCCAGTACTTC; CDR3 protein: CASRASGGDQETQYF
V gene: TRBV4-3; D gene: .; clone size: .; J gene: TRBJ1-5; CDR3 DNA: TGCGCCAGCAGCCAAGAACCCAGAAATCAGCCCCAGCATTTT; CDR3 protein: CASSQEPRNQPQHF
V gene: TRBV5-1; D gene: .; clone size: .; J gene: TRBJ2-3; CDR3 DNA: TGCGCCAGCAGCTTGCTTACGGGGATCACAGATACGCAGTATTTT; CDR3 protein: CASSLLTGITDTQYF
V gene: TRBV4-2; D gene: TRBD1; clone size: .; J gene: TRBJ1-5; CDR3 DNA: TGTGCCAGCAGCCAAGACCCGACAGGGGTTCAGCCCCAGCATTTT; CDR3 protein: CASSQDPTGVQPQHF
V gene: TRBV5-1; D gene: .; clone size: .; J gene: TRBJ2-7; CDR3 DNA: TGCGCCAGCCGACGGACAGGGACTACCTACGAGCAGTACTTC; CDR3 protein: CASRRTGTTYEQYF
V gene: TRBV4-1; D gene: .; clone size: .; J gene: TRBJ1-3; CDR3 DNA: TGCGCCAGCAGCCTGCGACAGGAAGACACCATATATTTT; CDR3 protein: CASSLRQEDTIYF
V gene: TRBV30; D gene: .; clone size: .; J gene: TRBJ1-5; CDR3 DNA: TGTGCCTGGAGTGTAGCTGGGACACTGGATAGCAATCAGCCCCAGCATTTT; CDR3 protein: CAWSVAGTLDSNQPQHF
V gene: TRBV7-9; D gene: TRBD1; clone size: .; J gene: TRBJ2-7; CDR3 DNA: TGTGCCAGCAGGCTAGCCGGGACAGACTCCTACGAGCAGTACTTC; CDR3 protein: CASRLAGTDSYEQYF
V gene: TRBV28; D gene: .; clone size: .; J gene: TRBJ1-2; CDR3 DNA: TGTGCCAGCAGTCCCACAGAGCTGGGCTATGGCTACACCTTC; CDR3 protein: CASSPTELGYGYTF
V gene: TRBV28; D gene: .; clone size: once; J gene: TRBJ1-2; CDR3 DNA: TGTGCCAGCAGTTCGACGACAGGAAGAGGCTACACCTTC; CDR3 protein: CASSSTTGRGYTF
V gene: TRBV19; D gene: TRBD1; clone size: .; J gene: TRBJ1-6; CDR3 DNA: TGTGCCAGTAGTATTTCGGGTACAGGGGGAAGTGATTCACCCCTCCACTTT; CDR3 protein: CASSISGTGGSDSPLHF
V gene: TRBV11-1; D gene: .; clone size: .; J gene: TRBJ2-5; CDR3 DNA: TGTGCCAGCAGCTTAGAGAGCGGACTCCGAGAGACCCAGTACTTC; CDR3 protein: CASSLESGLRETQYF
V gene: TRBV29-1; D gene: .; clone size: once; J gene: TRBJ1-2; CDR3 DNA: TGCAGCGTTGGAACAGGCTATGGCTACACCTTC; CDR3 protein: CSVGTGYGYTF
V gene: TRBV12-5; D gene: .; clone size: .; J gene: TRBJ2-7; CDR3 DNA: TGTGCTAGTGGTTTGGTCCAGGGTGCCCTCTACGAGCAGTACTTC; CDR3 protein: CASGLVQGALYEQYF
V gene: TRBV5-4; D gene: .; clone size: .; J gene: TRBJ2-7; CDR3 DNA: TGTGCCAGCAGAACGGTCGACGAGCAGTACTTC; CDR3 protein: CASRTVDEQYF
V gene: TRBV10-3; D gene: TRBD1; clone size: .; J gene: TRBJ1-1; CDR3 DNA: TGTGCCATCAGTGCCAGGGACAGGTCTATGAACACTGAAGCTTTCTTT; CDR3 protein: CAISARDRSMNTEAFF
V gene: TRBV2; D gene: .; clone size: .; J gene: TRBJ1-1; CDR3 DNA: TGTGCCAGCAGACCAGGGTGGGTAAACACTGAAGCTTTCTTT; CDR3 protein: CASRPGWVNTEAFF
V gene: TRBV7-8; D gene: TRBD1; clone size: once; J gene: TRBJ1-2; CDR3 DNA: TGTGCCAGCAGCACCGACAGGGGTGGCTACACCTTC; CDR3 protein: CASSTDRGGYTF
V gene: TRBV4-2; D gene: .; clone size: .; J gene: TRBJ1-5; CDR3 DNA: TGTGCCAGCAGCCAGGACCAGACAGGATCCTTTTATAGCAATCAGCCCCAGCATTTT; CDR3 protein: CASSQDQTGSFYSNQPQHF
V gene: TRBV18; D gene: TRBD2; clone size: .; J gene: TRBJ2-1; CDR3 DNA: TGTGCCAGCTCACCACCGGGGACTAGCGGGGGCCCCTACAATGAGCAGTTCTTC; CDR3 protein: CASSPPGTSGGPYNEQFF
V gene: TRBV29-1; D gene: TRBD1; clone size: .; J gene: TRBJ1-1; CDR3 DNA: TGCAGCGTTCGAAGGGGACAGGGGGCGACGAGAACTGAAGCTTTCTTT; CDR3 protein: CSVRRGQGATRTEAFF
V gene: TRBV4-3; D gene: TRBD1; clone size: .; J gene: TRBJ2-5; CDR3 DNA: TGCGCCAGCAGCCAGACCGACAGGGTCGAGGAGACCCAGTACTTC; CDR3 protein: CASSQTDRVEETQYF
V gene: TRBV5-1; D gene: TRBD2; clone size: .; J gene: TRBJ2-5; CDR3 DNA: TGCGCCAGCAGCTTGGTAGCGGGGGGGCCGGAGACCCAGTACTTC; CDR3 protein: CASSLVAGGPETQYF
V gene: TRBV6-5; D gene: TRBD2; clone size: .; J gene: TRBJ2-7; CDR3 DNA: TGTGCCAGTACTAGCGGGGGGTACTACGAGCAGTACTTC; CDR3 protein: CASTSGGYYEQYF